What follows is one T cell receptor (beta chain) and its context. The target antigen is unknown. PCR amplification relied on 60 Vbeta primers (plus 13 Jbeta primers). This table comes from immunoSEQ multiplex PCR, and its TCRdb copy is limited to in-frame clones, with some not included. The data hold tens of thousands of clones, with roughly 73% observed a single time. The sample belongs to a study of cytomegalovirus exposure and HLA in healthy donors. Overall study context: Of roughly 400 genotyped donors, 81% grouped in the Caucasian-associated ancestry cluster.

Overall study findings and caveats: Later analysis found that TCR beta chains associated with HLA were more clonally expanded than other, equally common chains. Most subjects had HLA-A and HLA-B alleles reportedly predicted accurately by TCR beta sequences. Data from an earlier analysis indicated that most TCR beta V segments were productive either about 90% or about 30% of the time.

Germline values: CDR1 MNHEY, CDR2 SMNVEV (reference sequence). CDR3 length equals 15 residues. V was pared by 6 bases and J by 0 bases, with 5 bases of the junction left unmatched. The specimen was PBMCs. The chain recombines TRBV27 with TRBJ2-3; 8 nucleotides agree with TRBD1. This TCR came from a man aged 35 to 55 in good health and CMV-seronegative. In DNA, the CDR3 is TGTGCCAGCAGCTCCGACAGGGGAAGCACAGATACGCAGTATTTT. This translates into CASSSDRGSTDTQYF.